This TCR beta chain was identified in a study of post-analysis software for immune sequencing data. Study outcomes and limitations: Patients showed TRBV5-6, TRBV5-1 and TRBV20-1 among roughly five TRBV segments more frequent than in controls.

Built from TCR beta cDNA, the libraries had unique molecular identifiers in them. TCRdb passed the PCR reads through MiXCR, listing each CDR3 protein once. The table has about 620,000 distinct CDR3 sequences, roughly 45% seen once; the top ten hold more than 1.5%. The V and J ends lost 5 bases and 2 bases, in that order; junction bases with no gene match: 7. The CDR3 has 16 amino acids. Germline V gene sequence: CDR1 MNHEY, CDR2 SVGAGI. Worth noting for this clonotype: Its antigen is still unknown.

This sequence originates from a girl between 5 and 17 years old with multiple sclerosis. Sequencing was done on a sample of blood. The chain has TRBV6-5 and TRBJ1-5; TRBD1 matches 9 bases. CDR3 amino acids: CASSPTGGAGNQPQHF. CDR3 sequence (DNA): TGTGCCAGCAGTCCCACAGGGGGCGCAGGCAATCAGCCCCAGCATTTT.